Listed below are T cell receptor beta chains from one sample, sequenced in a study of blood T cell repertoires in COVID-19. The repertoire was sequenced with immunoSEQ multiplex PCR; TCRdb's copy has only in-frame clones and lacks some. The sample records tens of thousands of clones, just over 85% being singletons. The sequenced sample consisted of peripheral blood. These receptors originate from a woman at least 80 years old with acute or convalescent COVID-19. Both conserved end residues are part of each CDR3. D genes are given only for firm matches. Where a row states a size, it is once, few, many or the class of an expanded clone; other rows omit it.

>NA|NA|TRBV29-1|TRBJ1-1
CSVDRQRSEAFF
TGCAGCGTTGACCGTCAGAGGTCTGAAGCTTTCTTT
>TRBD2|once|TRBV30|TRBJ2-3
CAWSVMILAGGTDTQYF
TGTGCCTGGAGTGTAATGATTCTGGCGGGAGGAACAGATACGCAGTATTTT
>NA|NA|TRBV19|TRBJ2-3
CASCDSGTDTQYF
TGTGCCAGTTGTGACTCGGGGACAGATACGCAGTATTTT
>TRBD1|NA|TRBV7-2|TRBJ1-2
CASSLVGTDNYGYTF
TGTGCCAGCAGCTTAGTTGGGACAGATAACTATGGCTACACCTTC
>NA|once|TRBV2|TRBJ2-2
CASSPGGRLTGELFF
TGTGCCAGCAGTCCAGGGGGGAGACTGACCGGGGAGCTGTTTTTT
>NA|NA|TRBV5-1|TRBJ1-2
CASSFSPGNYGYTF
TGCGCCAGCAGCTTTAGTCCGGGAAACTATGGCTACACCTTC
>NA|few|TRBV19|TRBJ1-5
CASSILYSNQPQHF
TGTGCCAGTAGCATATTGTATAGCAATCAGCCCCAGCATTTT
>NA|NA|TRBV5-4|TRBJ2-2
CASSPSPDTGELFF
TGTGCCAGCAGCCCTTCTCCGGACACCGGGGAGCTGTTTTTT
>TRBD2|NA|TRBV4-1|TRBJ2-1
CASSQQDGGRVPGEQFF
TGCGCCAGCAGCCAACAGGATGGCGGGAGGGTACCGGGGGAGCAGTTCTTC
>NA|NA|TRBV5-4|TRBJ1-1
CASSTGGGYEAFF
TGTGCCAGCAGTACTGGGGGAGGTTATGAAGCTTTCTTT
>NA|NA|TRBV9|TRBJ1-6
CASSDIIGNSPLHF
TGTGCCAGCAGCGACATAATTGGTAATTCACCCCTCCACTTT
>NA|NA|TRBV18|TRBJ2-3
CASSPNTARDTQYF
TGTGCCAGCTCACCAAATACTGCAAGAGATACGCAGTATTTT
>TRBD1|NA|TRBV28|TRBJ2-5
CASGTGGQGETQYF
TGTGCCAGCGGGACGGGAGGACAGGGGGAGACCCAGTACTTC
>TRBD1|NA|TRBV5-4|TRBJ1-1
CASSLGGGTEAFF
TGTGCCAGCAGTTTAGGGGGCGGGACTGAAGCTTTCTTT
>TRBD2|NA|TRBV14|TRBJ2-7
CASSQLAGGLPHYEQYF
TGTGCCAGCAGCCAACTAGCGGGAGGTTTACCCCACTACGAGCAGTACTTC
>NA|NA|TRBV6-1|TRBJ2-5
CASSVWRNAKETQYF
TGTGCCAGCAGTGTGTGGAGGAATGCGAAAGAGACCCAGTACTTC
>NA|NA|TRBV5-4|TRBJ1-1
CASRADRNSLNTEAFF
TGTGCCAGCAGAGCAGACAGGAATTCTTTGAACACTGAAGCTTTCTTT
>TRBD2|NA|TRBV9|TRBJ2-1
CASSVEGGTSNEQFF
TGTGCCAGCAGCGTAGAGGGGGGGACTAGCAATGAGCAGTTCTTC
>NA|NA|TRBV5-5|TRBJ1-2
CASSQSRGSNGYTF
TGTGCCAGCAGCCAATCCAGGGGTTCGAATGGCTACACCTTC
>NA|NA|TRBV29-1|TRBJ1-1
CSAPGGAWNTEAFF
TGCAGCGCTCCCGGGGGGGCCTGGAACACTGAAGCTTTCTTT
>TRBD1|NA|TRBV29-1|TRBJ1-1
CSVGTGVLGTEAFF
TGCAGCGTGGGGACAGGGGTTTTGGGCACTGAAGCTTTCTTT
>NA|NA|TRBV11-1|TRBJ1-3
CASSLNREDTIYF
TGTGCCAGCAGCTTGAACAGGGAAGACACCATATATTTT
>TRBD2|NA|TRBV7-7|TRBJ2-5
CASSPKAGGTETQYF
TGTGCTAGCAGCCCGAAAGCGGGGGGGACAGAGACCCAGTACTTC
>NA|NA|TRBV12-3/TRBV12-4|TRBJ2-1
CASTFQGYHEQFF
TGTGCCAGCACTTTCCAGGGGTACCATGAGCAGTTCTTC
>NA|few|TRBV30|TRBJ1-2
CAWGRDRSYF
TGTGCCTGGGGGCGGGACCGATCTTACTTC
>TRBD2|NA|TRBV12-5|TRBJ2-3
CASGLILTSGATDTQYF
TGTGCTAGTGGGCTCATCCTGACTAGCGGAGCCACAGATACGCAGTATTTT
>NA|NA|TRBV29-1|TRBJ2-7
CSVGRDSYEQYF
TGCAGCGTTGGCAGGGACTCCTACGAGCAGTACTTC
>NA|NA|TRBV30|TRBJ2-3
CAGEQASSTDTQYF
TGTGCCGGCGAACAGGCATCTAGCACAGATACGCAGTATTTT
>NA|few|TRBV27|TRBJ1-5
CASRRRTDQPQHF
TGTGCCAGCAGACGGCGGACAGATCAGCCCCAGCATTTT
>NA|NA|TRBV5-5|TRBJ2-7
CASLLEMGYSYEQYF
TGTGCCAGCCTATTGGAGATGGGTTACTCCTACGAGCAGTACTTC
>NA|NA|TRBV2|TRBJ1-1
CASSYTEAFF
TGTGCCAGCAGCTACACTGAAGCTTTCTTT
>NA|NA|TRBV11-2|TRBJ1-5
CASSPGRQFNQPQHF
TGTGCCAGCAGCCCCGGGAGGCAGTTCAATCAGCCCCAGCATTTT
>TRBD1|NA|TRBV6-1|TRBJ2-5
CASSTGTGATQYF
TGTGCCAGCAGCACCGGGACAGGGGCGACCCAGTACTTC
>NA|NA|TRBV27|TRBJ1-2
CASSPAGGLGGYTF
TGTGCCAGCAGTCCTGCCGGAGGGCTAGGGGGCTACACCTTC
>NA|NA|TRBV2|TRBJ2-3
CASSVSESTDTQYF
TGTGCCAGCAGTGTTTCGGAGTCCACAGATACGCAGTATTTT
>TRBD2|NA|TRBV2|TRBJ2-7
CASGPPRSGGAGEQYF
TGTGCCAGCGGGCCCCCCCGGAGCGGGGGGGCGGGGGAGCAGTACTTC
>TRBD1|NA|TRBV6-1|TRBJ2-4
CASSGTGALRLAKNIQYF
TGTGCCAGCAGTGGGACAGGGGCCCTCCGATTAGCCAAAAACATTCAGTACTTC
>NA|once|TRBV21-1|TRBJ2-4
CASRFRVNIQYF
TGTGCCAGCCGGTTCAGGGTGAACATTCAGTACTTC
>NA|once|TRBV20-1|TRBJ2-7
CSASRQQTYEQYF
TGCAGTGCTAGTCGTCAACAAACCTACGAGCAGTACTTC
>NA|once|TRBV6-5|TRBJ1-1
CASSFRVHTEAFF
TGTGCCAGCAGTTTTCGGGTCCACACTGAAGCTTTCTTT
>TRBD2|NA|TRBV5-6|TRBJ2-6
CASSLRGVLPVSGANVLTF
TGTGCCAGCAGCCTTCGGGGGGTGCTGCCGGTTTCGGGGGCCAACGTCCTGACTTTC
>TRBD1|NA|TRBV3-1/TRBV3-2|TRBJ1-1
CASSLGEGQGAEAFF
TGTGCCAGCAGCTTGGGGGAGGGACAGGGGGCTGAAGCTTTCTTT
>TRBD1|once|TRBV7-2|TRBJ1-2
CASSSRQGKGYGYTF
TGTGCCAGCAGCTCGAGACAGGGGAAAGGTTATGGCTACACCTTC
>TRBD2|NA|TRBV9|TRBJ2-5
CASSGSSGGAQETQYF
TGTGCCAGCAGCGGATCTAGCGGGGGGGCCCAGGAGACCCAGTACTTC
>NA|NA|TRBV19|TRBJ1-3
CASNPTWSSGNTIYF
TGTGCCAGTAACCCTACATGGAGCTCTGGAAACACCATATATTTT
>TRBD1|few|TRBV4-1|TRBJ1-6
CASSQDRQGVSYNSPLHF
TGCGCCAGCAGCCAAGATAGACAGGGGGTATCCTATAATTCACCCCTCCACTTT
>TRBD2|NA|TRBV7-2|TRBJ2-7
CASSLALAGGPDEQYF
TGTGCCAGCAGCTTAGCCCTAGCGGGAGGGCCCGACGAGCAGTACTTC
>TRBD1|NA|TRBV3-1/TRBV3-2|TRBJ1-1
CASTVRQGRNTEAFF
TGTGCCAGCACAGTCAGACAGGGGCGGAACACTGAAGCTTTCTTT
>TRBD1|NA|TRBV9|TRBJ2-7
CASSVGDRDHEQYF
TGTGCCAGCAGCGTAGGAGACAGGGACCACGAGCAGTACTTC
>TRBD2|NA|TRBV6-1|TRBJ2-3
CASSETSGEWRTQYF
TGTGCCAGCAGTGAAACTAGCGGAGAGTGGCGGACGCAGTATTTT
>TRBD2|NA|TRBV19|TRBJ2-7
CASSIGGGIAEQYF
TGTGCCAGTAGTATAGGGGGGGGGATTGCCGAGCAGTACTTC
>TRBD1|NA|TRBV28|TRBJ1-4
CASSSLQGMDEKLFF
TGTGCCAGCAGTTCCCTACAGGGGATGGATGAAAAACTGTTTTTT
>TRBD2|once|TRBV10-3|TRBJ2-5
CAISGSTSAAPETQYF
TGTGCCATCAGTGGATCGACTAGCGCAGCACCTGAGACCCAGTACTTC
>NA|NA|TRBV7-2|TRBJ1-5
CASSLLHQPQHF
TGTGCCAGCAGCTTACTTCATCAGCCCCAGCATTTT
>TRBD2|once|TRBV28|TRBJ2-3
CASSSQGSGGIDTQYF
TGTGCCAGCAGTTCCCAGGGTAGCGGGGGCATAGATACGCAGTATTTT
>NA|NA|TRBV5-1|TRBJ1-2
CASSLGLGWAF
TGCGCCAGCAGCTTAGGACTGGGCTGGGCCTTC
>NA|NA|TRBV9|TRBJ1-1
CASSVARNTEAFF
TGTGCCAGCAGCGTAGCCAGAAACACTGAAGCTTTCTTT
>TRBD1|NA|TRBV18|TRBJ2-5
CASSPGTGKGTQYF
TGTGCCAGCTCACCAGGGACAGGGAAGGGGACCCAGTACTTC
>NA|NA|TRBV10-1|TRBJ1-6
CASSVGLNSPLHF
TGCGCCAGCAGTGTTGGGCTTAATTCACCCCTCCACTTT